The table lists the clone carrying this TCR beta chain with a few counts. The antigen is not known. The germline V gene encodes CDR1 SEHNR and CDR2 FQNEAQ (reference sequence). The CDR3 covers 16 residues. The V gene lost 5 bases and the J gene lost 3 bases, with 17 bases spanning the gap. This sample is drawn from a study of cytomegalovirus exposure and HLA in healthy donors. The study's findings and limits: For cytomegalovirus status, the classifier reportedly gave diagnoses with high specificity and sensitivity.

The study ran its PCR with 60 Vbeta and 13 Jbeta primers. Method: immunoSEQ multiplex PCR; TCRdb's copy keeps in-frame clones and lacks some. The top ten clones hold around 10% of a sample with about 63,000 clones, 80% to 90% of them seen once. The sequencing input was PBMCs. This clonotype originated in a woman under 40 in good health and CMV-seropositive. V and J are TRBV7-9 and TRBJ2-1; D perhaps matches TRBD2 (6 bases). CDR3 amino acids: CASSQEASEVYNEQFF. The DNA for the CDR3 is TGTGCCAGCAGCCAAGAGGCTAGCGAGGTCTACAATGAGCAGTTCTTC.